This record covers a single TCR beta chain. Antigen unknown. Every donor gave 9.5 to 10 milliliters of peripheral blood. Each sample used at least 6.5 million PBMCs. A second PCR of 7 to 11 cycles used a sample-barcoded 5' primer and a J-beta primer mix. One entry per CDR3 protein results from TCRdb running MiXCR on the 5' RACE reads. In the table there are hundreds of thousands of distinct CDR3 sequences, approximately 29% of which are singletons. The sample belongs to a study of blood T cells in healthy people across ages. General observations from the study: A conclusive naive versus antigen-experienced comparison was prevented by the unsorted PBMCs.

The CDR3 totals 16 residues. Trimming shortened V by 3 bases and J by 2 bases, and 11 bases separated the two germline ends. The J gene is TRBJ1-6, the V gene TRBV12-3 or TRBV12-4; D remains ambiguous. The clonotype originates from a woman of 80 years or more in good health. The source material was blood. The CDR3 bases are TGTGCCAGCAGTTTGTCCGGGGAGACCTATAATTCACCCCTCCACTTT. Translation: CASSLSGETYNSPLHF.